A single sample gave rise to the 2 T cell receptor beta chains below, sequenced in a study of T cell changes during pregnancy in multiple sclerosis (dated by TCRdb to about 2019). Receptor amplification or capture employed the immunoSEQ multiplex PCR assay. TCRdb's version of the immuneACCESS table is confined to in-frame rearrangements and falls short of the full clone set. An unresolved V gene accounts for under half of the shortfall where checked; the remainder is of unknown origin. The table for this sample lists roughly 100,000 clones; almost 95% of them were counted only once. About 0.9% of the sample lies in the top ten. The input for sequencing was peripheral blood, taken after pregnancy. The receptors originated from a female donor with multiple sclerosis, enrolled in a pregnancy study.

V and J are TRBV7-2 and TRBJ2-7; TRBD1 matches at 8 bases. From germline, CDR1 is SGHTA and CDR2 FQGNSA. The V segment lost 3 bases and the J segment 4 bases; nucleotides outside the gene matches: 5. CDR3 size: 14 residues. For the CDR3, the DNA is TGTGCCAGCAGCTTTCGGACAGGGAGATACGAGCAGTACTTC. This codes for CASSFRTGRYEQYF.

J is TRBJ2-1 and V is TRBV14, with TRBD2 matching 11 bases. The CDR3 has 16 amino acids. Trimming removed 5 bases from V and 4 bases from J; junction bases left unmatched: 7. Germline V gene lookup returns CDR1 SGHDN and CDR2 FVKESK. The CDR3 reads CASSTLSGRAYNEQFF. The CDR3, as DNA: TGTGCCAGCAGCACACTTAGCGGGAGGGCGTACAATGAGCAGTTCTTC.